The clone carrying this T cell receptor (beta chain) has a handful of counts. Its antigen is as yet unknown. The data derive from a study of post-analysis software for immune sequencing data. General study results and limits: About 5 TRBV segments were more frequent in patients than controls; TRBV5-6, TRBV5-1 and TRBV20-1 belonged to this group.

Per germline, CDR1 SGHRS and CDR2 YFSETQ. This CDR3 has 12 residues. Trimming pared 4 bases from V and 0 bases from J, leaving 4 bases between. Unique-molecular-identifier-tagged TCR beta cDNA libraries were used. TCRdb reanalysed the PCR reads using MiXCR and keeps one entry per CDR3 protein. The table has about 540,000 distinct CDR3 sequences, under 40% seen once; the top ten hold around 6.1%. Specimen: blood. V is TRBV5-1 and J is TRBJ2-5, with D unresolved. This TCR was sampled from a girl between 2 and 17 years old with multiple sclerosis. The CDR3 nucleotides are TGCGCCAGCAGCATTTACCAAGAGACCCAGTACTTC. Its translation is CASSIYQETQYF.